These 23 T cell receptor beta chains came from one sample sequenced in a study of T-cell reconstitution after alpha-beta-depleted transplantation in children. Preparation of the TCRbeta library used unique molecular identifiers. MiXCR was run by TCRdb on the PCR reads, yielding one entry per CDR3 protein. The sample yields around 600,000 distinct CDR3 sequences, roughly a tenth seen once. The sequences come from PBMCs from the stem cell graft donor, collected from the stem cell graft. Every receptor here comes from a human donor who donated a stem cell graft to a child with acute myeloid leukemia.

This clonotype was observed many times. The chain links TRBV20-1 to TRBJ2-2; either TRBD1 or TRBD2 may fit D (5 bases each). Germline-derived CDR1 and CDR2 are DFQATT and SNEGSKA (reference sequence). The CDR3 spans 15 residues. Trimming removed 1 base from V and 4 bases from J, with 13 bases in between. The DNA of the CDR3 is TGCAGTGCTAGAGTCCAACCTGGGGGCACCGGGGAGCTGTTTTTT. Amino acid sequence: CSARVQPGGTGELFF.

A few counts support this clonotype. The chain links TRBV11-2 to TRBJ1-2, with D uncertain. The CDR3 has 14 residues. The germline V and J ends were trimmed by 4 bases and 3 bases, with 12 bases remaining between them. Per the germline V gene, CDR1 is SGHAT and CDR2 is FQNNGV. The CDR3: CASSSGRADYGYTF. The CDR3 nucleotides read TGTGCCAGCAGCTCCGGAAGGGCGGACTATGGCTACACCTTC.

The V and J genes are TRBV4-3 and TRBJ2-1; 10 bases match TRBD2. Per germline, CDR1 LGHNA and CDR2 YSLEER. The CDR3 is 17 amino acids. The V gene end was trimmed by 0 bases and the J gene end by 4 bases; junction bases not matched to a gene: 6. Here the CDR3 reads CASSQDSLAGDYNEQFF. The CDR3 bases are TGCGCCAGCAGCCAAGATTCCCTAGCGGGGGATTACAATGAGCAGTTCTTC.

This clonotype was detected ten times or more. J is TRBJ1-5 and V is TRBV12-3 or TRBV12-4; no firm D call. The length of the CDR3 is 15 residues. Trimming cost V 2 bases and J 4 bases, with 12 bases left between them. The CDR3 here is CASSLIFRGNQPQHF. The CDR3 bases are TGTGCCAGCAGTTTAATCTTCCGGGGAAATCAGCCCCAGCATTTT.

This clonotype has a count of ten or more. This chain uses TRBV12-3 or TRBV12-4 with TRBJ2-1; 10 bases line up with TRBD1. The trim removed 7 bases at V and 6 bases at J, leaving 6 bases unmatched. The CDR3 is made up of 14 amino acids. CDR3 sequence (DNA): TGTGCCAGCACCCCGGGACAGGGGACCAATGAGCAGTTCTTC. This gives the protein CASTPGQGTNEQFF.

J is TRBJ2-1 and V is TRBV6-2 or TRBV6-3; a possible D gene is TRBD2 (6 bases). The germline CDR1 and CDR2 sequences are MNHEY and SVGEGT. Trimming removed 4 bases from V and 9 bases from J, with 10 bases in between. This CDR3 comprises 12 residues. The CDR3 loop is CASSSGVLEQFF. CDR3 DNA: TGTGCCAGCAGTTCGGGGGTCCTTGAGCAGTTCTTC.

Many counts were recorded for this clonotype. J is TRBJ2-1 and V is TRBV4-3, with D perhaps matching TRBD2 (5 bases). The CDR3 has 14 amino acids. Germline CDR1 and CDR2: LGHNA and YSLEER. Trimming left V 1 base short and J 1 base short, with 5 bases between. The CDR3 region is CASSQGLSYNEQFF. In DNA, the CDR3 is TGCGCCAGCAGCCAAGGACTATCCTACAATGAGCAGTTCTTC.

The CDR3 DNA follows: TGCAGCGGGTTGAGATGGGGAACTTCCCTAATGAACACTGAAGCTTTCTTT. Encoded protein: CSGLRWGTSLMNTEAFF. The chain joins TRBV29-1 to TRBJ1-1; D is undetermined. The CDR3 has 17 residues. The V and J ends lost 7 bases and 0 bases respectively, with 24 bases between them. Germline V lookup: CDR1 SQVTM, CDR2 ANQGSEA.

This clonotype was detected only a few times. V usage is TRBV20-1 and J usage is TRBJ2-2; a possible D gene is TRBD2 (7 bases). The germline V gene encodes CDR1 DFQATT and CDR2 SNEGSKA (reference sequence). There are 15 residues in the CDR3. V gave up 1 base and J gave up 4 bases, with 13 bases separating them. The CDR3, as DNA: TGCAGTGCTAGAGGGGAGGGGGGTGGCACCGGGGAGCTGTTTTTT. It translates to CSARGEGGGTGELFF.

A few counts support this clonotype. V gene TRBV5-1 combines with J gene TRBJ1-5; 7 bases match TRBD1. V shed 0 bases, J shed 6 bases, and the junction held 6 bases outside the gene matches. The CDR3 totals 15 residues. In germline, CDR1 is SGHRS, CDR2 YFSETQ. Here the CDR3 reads CASSLVTGQGQPQHF. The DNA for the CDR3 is TGCGCCAGCAGCTTGGTGACAGGGCAAGGTCAGCCCCAGCATTTT.

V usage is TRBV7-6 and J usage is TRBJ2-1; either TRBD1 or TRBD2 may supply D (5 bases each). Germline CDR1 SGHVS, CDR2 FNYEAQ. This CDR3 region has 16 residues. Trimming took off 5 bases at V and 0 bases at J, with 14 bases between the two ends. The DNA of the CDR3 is TGTGCCAGCAGCCCCGGGACCTCCTCCTCCTACAATGAGCAGTTCTTC. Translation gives CASSPGTSSSYNEQFF. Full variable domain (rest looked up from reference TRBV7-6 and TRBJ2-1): GAGVSQSPRYKVTKRGQDVALRCDPISGHVSLYWYRQALGQGPEFLTYFNYEAQQDKSGLPNDRFSAERPEGSISTLTIQRTEQRDSAMYRCASSPGTSSSYNEQFFGPGTRLTVL.

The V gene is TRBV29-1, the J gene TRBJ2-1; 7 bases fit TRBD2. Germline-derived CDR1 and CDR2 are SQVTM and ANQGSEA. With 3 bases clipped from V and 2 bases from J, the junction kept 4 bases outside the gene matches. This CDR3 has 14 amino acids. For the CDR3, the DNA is TGCAGCGTTGACAGGGAGGGGACCTACAATGAGCAGTTCTTC. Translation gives CSVDREGTYNEQFF.

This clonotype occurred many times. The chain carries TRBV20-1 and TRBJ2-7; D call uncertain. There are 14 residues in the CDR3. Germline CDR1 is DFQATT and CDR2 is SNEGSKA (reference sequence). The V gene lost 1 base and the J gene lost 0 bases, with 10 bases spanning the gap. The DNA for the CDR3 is TGCAGTGCTAGAGGCCTGGTCAGCTCCTACGAGCAGTACTTC. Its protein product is CSARGLVSSYEQYF.

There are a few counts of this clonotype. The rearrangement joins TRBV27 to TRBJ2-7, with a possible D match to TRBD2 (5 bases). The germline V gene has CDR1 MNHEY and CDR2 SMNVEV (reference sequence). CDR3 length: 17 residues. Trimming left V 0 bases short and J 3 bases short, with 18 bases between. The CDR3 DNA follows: TGTGCCAGCAGTTTATCGCTCTCAACTAGTAGGGACTACGAGCAGTACTTC. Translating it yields CASSLSLSTSRDYEQYF.

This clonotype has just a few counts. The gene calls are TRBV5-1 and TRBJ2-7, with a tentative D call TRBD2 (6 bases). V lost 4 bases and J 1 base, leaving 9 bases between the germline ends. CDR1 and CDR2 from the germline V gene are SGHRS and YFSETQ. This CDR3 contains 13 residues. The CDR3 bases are TGCGCCAGCAGCGGGAGCGGGTCCTACGAGCAGTACTTC. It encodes CASSGSGSYEQYF.

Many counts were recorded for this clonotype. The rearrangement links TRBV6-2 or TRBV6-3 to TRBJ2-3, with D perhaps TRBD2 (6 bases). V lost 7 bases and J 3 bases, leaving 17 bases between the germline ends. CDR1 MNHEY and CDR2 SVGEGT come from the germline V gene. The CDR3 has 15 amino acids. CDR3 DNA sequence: TGTGCCAGCACGCGCGGGATAGCGGTTACAGATACGCAGTATTTT. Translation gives CASTRGIAVTDTQYF.

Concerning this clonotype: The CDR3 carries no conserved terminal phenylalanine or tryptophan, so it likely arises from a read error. The CDR3 loop reads CASSSSGRNYNEQFI. In DNA form, the CDR3 reads TGTGCCAGCAGTTCTAGCGGGAGGAACTACAATGAGCAGTTCATC. The V call is TRBV27, the J call TRBJ2-1, with 11 positions matching TRBD2. This CDR3 region has 15 residues. The V and J ends lost 4 bases and 3 bases, in that order; junction bases with no gene match: 2. Germline CDR1 and CDR2: MNHEY and SMNVEV (reference sequence).

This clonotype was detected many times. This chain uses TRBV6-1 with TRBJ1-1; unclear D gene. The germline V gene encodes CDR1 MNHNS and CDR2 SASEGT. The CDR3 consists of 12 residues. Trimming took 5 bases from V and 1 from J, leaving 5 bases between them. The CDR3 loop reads CASSLENTEAFF. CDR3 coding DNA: TGTGCCAGCAGTCTTGAGAACACTGAAGCTTTCTTT.

The CDR3: CASSLDGQGQETQYF. The CDR3 DNA reads TGTGCCAGCAGTTTGGATGGACAGGGCCAAGAGACCCAGTACTTC. This chain uses TRBV12-3 or TRBV12-4 with TRBJ2-5; 8 nucleotides agree with TRBD1. The CDR3 contains 15 residues. With V trimmed by 3 bases and J by 1 base, 4 bases remained unmatched.

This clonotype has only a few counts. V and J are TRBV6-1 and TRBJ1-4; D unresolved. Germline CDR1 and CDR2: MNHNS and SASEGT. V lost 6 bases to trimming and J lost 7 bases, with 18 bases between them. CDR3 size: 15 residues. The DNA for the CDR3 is TGTGCCAGCAGCCTGGATAGGCTCTCAGGTGAAAAACTGTTTTTT. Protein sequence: CASSLDRLSGEKLFF.

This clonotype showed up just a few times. In DNA form, the CDR3 reads TGCAGTGCAAAAACCCTGACTGGCGGAGAGACCCAGTACTTC. It is translated as CSAKTLTGGETQYF. The rearrangement links TRBV20-1 to TRBJ2-5; unclear D gene. Per the germline V gene, CDR1 is DFQATT and CDR2 is SNEGSKA (reference sequence). With 6 bases removed from V and 4 bases from J, the gap between germline ends came to 18 bases. This CDR3 has 14 residues.

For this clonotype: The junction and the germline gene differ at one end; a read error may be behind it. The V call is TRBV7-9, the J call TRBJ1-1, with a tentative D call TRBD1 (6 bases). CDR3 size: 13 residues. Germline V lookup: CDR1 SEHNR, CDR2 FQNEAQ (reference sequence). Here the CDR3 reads CASSPQGRTEAYF. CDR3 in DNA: TGTGCCAGCAGCCCTCAGGGGCGAACTGAAGCTTACTTT.

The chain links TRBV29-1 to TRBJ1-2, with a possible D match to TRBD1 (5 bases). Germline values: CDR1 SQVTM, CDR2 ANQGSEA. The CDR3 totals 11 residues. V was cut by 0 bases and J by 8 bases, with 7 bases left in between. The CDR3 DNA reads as TGCAGCGTTGAAGATTGGGGGGGCTACACCTTC. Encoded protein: CSVEDWGGYTF.